This T cell receptor (beta chain) was sequenced in a study of blood T cell repertoires in COVID-19. Turning to the study itself: Italy, Spain and the United States were the sources of the convalescent and acute COVID-19 samples.

A few counts support this clone. Libraries were prepared by immunoSEQ multiplex PCR; TCRdb keeps only in-frame clonotypes and omits some of them. The sample includes 110,000 or so clones, 75% to 90% of them seen just once. Germline CDR1 and CDR2: LNHDA and SQIVND (reference sequence). CDR3 length equals 15 residues. Trimming took 5 bases from V and 4 from J; bases not matched to a gene: 7. The sample comprised peripheral blood. This chain links TRBV19 with TRBJ2-3, with 9 nucleotides matching TRBD1. The source is a woman aged 45 to 65 with acute or convalescent COVID-19. The CDR3 here is CASSLVQGAADTQYF. The CDR3 coding sequence is TGTGCCAGTAGTCTAGTACAGGGGGCAGCAGATACGCAGTATTTT.